This is a list of T cell receptor beta chains from one sample in a study of shared clonotypes between healthy human individuals. Clones were sequenced by immunoSEQ multiplex PCR, and TCRdb holds only the in-frame ones, with some missing. The top ten clones hold approximately 0.36% of a sample with fewer than 2.5 million clones, 80% to 95% of them seen once. The sequenced sample consisted of naive CD4+ T cells from PBMCs. The source of these receptors is a man between 18 and 35 years old in good health. Some clones in this sample may be carry-over from other donors' samples. Each CDR3 is given with its conserved first and last residue. D genes are given only for firm matches. Where a row states a size, it is once, few, many or the class of an expanded clone; other rows omit it.

j_gene,abundance,d_gene,v_gene,CDR3aa,CDR3nt
TRBJ2-1,NA,NA,TRBV7-9,CASSRGSDSSYNEQFF,TGTGCCAGCAGCCGAGGCTCGGACAGCTCCTACAATGAGCAGTTCTTC
TRBJ2-7,NA,NA,TRBV13,CASSLGRAKGEQYF,TGTGCCAGCAGCTTAGGGAGGGCCAAGGGCGAGCAGTACTTC
TRBJ2-7,NA,NA,TRBV5-1,CASSLEGGESEQYF,TGCGCCAGCAGCTTGGAAGGGGGTGAGTCGGAGCAGTACTTC
TRBJ2-7,NA,NA,TRBV10-3,CAISQILGEQYF,TGTGCCATCAGCCAAATCCTCGGGGAGCAGTACTTC
TRBJ1-1,few,TRBD1,TRBV15,CATSGRGRGTEAFF,TGTGCCACCAGCGGCAGGGGGCGAGGGACTGAAGCTTTCTTT
TRBJ1-1,few,NA,TRBV29-1,CSVGGLMNTEAFF,TGCAGCGTTGGGGGATTGATGAACACTGAAGCTTTCTTT
TRBJ2-2,NA,NA,TRBV7-2,CASSLGVVANTGELFF,TGTGCCAGCAGCTTAGGGGTTGTCGCGAACACCGGGGAGCTGTTTTTT
TRBJ2-7,NA,NA,TRBV6-5,CASSPGGGSLEQYF,TGTGCCAGCAGCCCGGGGGGCGGGAGCCTCGAGCAGTACTTC
TRBJ2-7,NA,TRBD1,TRBV6-5,CASSYRGQGPHEQYF,TGTGCCAGCAGTTACCGAGGACAGGGCCCCCACGAGCAGTACTTC
TRBJ1-5,NA,NA,TRBV4-3,CASSPRQGGIGPQHF,TGCGCCAGCAGCCCAAGACAAGGGGGAATTGGGCCCCAGCATTTT
TRBJ2-3,NA,TRBD2,TRBV18,CASSLGTSGSGDTQYF,TGTGCCAGCTCACTCGGGACTAGCGGGAGTGGAGATACGCAGTATTTT
TRBJ2-1,NA,TRBD1,TRBV18,CASSPPAGGVSEQFF,TGTGCCAGCTCACCACCTGCAGGGGGAGTTAGTGAGCAGTTCTTC
TRBJ1-2,NA,NA,TRBV6-9,CASSPTDGSTNYGYTF,TGTGCCAGCAGCCCAACCGACGGTTCTACTAACTATGGCTACACCTTC
TRBJ2-5,NA,NA,TRBV2,CASSEATGRETQYF,TGTGCCAGCAGTGAAGCTACAGGGCGGGAGACCCAGTACTTC
TRBJ2-7,NA,NA,TRBV28,CASSFSWDGVSYEQYF,TGTGCCAGCAGTTTTTCGTGGGACGGCGTATCCTACGAGCAGTACTTC
TRBJ1-3,NA,NA,TRBV7-2,CASSLGGPVFSGNTIYF,TGTGCCAGCAGCTTAGGGGGGCCGGTTTTCTCTGGAAACACCATATATTTT
TRBJ2-1,NA,NA,TRBV6-1,CASNGRNYGGEQFF,TGTGCCAGCAATGGAAGAAACTACGGGGGTGAGCAGTTCTTC
TRBJ2-1,NA,NA,TRBV28,CASSLRPGDEQFF,TGTGCCAGCAGTCTCAGACCCGGAGATGAGCAGTTCTTC
TRBJ1-2,NA,NA,TRBV6-1,CASSEVYRQDYGYTF,TGTGCCAGCAGTGAAGTGTACCGCCAAGACTATGGCTACACCTTC
TRBJ1-1,NA,NA,TRBV2,CASTPRRDTEAFF,TGTGCCAGCACGCCACGGAGGGACACTGAAGCTTTCTTT
TRBJ2-2,NA,NA,TRBV4-1,CASRPGVRGPANTGELFF,TGCGCCAGCAGACCTGGGGTCCGCGGCCCCGCGAACACCGGGGAGCTGTTTTTT
TRBJ1-5,few,NA,TRBV30,CAWSDGGSQPQHF,TGTGCCTGGAGTGACGGGGGCAGTCAGCCCCAGCATTTT
TRBJ2-2,NA,NA,TRBV2,CASSAGYANTGELFF,TGTGCCAGCAGCGCAGGCTACGCGAACACCGGGGAGCTGTTTTTT
TRBJ1-6,NA,NA,TRBV5-1,CASRFEGNSPLHF,TGCGCCAGCAGATTCGAGGGTAATTCACCCCTCCACTTT
TRBJ1-1,NA,NA,TRBV6-6,CASTQDWSTEAFF,TGTGCCAGCACCCAGGATTGGAGCACTGAAGCTTTCTTT
TRBJ1-5,NA,NA,TRBV28,CASSPPTRSGQPQHF,TGTGCCAGCAGTCCCCCGACCCGGAGCGGTCAGCCCCAGCATTTT
TRBJ1-5,NA,NA,TRBV5-1,CASSLNGPWEAQHF,TGCGCCAGCAGCTTGAATGGACCTTGGGAGGCCCAGCATTTT
TRBJ1-1,NA,NA,TRBV19,CASSTLERGTEAFF,TGTGCCAGTAGTACACTTGAGCGGGGGACTGAAGCTTTCTTT
TRBJ2-7,NA,NA,TRBV5-4,CAVFTRKESSYEQYF,TGTGCCGTATTTACTCGAAAGGAAAGCTCCTACGAGCAGTACTTC
TRBJ2-3,NA,TRBD2,TRBV6-1,CASSVIAGGVTDTQYF,TGTGCCAGCAGTGTGATAGCGGGAGGAGTCACAGATACGCAGTATTTT
TRBJ2-4,NA,NA,TRBV25-1,CASSDTGRNIQYF,TGTGCCAGCAGCGATACGGGTCGCAACATTCAGTACTTC
TRBJ2-1,NA,NA,TRBV9,CASSVASQPYNEQFF,TGTGCCAGCAGCGTAGCGAGCCAGCCCTACAATGAGCAGTTCTTC
TRBJ1-1,NA,TRBD1,TRBV11-3,CASSLGRSSQGAEAFF,TGTGCCAGCAGCCTAGGGAGGTCTTCACAGGGGGCGGAAGCTTTCTTT
TRBJ1-3,NA,NA,TRBV30,CAWRQGSVGNTIYF,TGTGCCTGGAGACAAGGGTCCGTTGGAAACACCATATATTTT
TRBJ2-7,NA,TRBD2,TRBV19,CASSRTSGLYEQYF,TGTGCCAGTAGTCGAACTAGCGGGCTCTACGAGCAGTACTTC
TRBJ2-2,NA,TRBD2,TRBV5-1,CASSGAGDTGELFF,TGCGCCAGCAGCGGTGCGGGAGACACCGGGGAGCTGTTTTTT
TRBJ2-3,NA,TRBD1,TRBV4-1,CASSQGQGADYTDTQYF,TGCGCCAGCAGCCAAGGGCAGGGGGCGGATTACACAGATACGCAGTATTTT
TRBJ2-7,NA,TRBD1,TRBV2,CASSAQGAYEQYF,TGTGCCAGCAGTGCACAGGGGGCCTACGAGCAGTACTTC
TRBJ2-1,NA,TRBD1,TRBV5-1,CASSVGTVYNEQFF,TGCGCCAGCAGCGTAGGGACAGTCTACAATGAGCAGTTCTTC
TRBJ2-5,NA,TRBD1,TRBV7-2,CASNLGTEETQYF,TGTGCCAGCAACCTAGGGACAGAAGAGACCCAGTACTTC
TRBJ1-1,NA,TRBD1,TRBV28,CASSRTGGKFTEAFF,TGTGCCAGCAGCCGGACAGGGGGCAAATTTACTGAAGCTTTCTTT
TRBJ2-5,NA,TRBD1,TRBV11-1,CASSLADRAGETQYF,TGTGCCAGCAGCTTGGCGGACAGGGCTGGAGAGACCCAGTACTTC
TRBJ2-2,NA,NA,TRBV7-6,CASSLNTGELFF,TGTGCCAGCAGCCTGAACACCGGGGAGCTGTTTTTT
TRBJ1-2,NA,NA,TRBV28,CASSRARDNFYGYTF,TGTGCCAGCAGTCGGGCTAGGGACAATTTCTATGGCTACACCTTC
TRBJ1-4,NA,TRBD1,TRBV28,CASSLSGQGREKLFF,TGTGCCAGCAGCCTATCCGGACAGGGAAGAGAAAAACTGTTTTTT
TRBJ1-3,NA,NA,TRBV5-4,CASSLYGAGDTIYF,TGTGCCAGCAGCTTGTACGGGGCAGGGGACACCATATATTTT
TRBJ1-2,NA,NA,TRBV23-1,CASSRPPGGRPFPNYGYTF,TGCGCCAGCAGTCGCCCCCCCGGGGGCAGACCATTTCCGAACTATGGCTACACCTTC
TRBJ1-5,NA,NA,TRBV28,CASQMGPTQPQHF,TGTGCCAGCCAGATGGGGCCCACTCAGCCCCAGCATTTT
TRBJ1-1,NA,NA,TRBV18,CASSPYTERWTEAFF,TGTGCCAGCTCACCATACACTGAGAGATGGACTGAAGCTTTCTTT
TRBJ2-7,NA,NA,TRBV19,CASSRGGQVVGEQYF,TGTGCCAGTAGTCGTGGGGGTCAGGTGGTAGGCGAGCAGTACTTC
TRBJ1-1,NA,NA,TRBV28,CASSLFGSGNTEAFF,TGTGCCAGCAGTTTATTTGGGTCGGGGAACACTGAAGCTTTCTTT
TRBJ1-1,NA,NA,TRBV7-2,CASSPRQANTEAFF,TGTGCCAGCAGCCCTAGACAGGCGAACACTGAAGCTTTCTTT
TRBJ1-4,NA,NA,TRBV28,CASSPPGGMGEKLFF,TGTGCCAGCAGTCCCCCCGGGGGAATGGGGGAAAAACTGTTTTTT